Below are 19 T cell receptor beta chains sequenced from a single sample in a study of T cell changes during pregnancy in multiple sclerosis. Assay: immunoSEQ multiplex PCR; the TCRdb copy retains only in-frame clones and omits some. The data contain about 18,000 clones, 85% to 90% of them singletons. This sample comprised CD8+ T cells from peripheral blood mononuclear cells, obtained after pregnancy. All receptors come from a female donor with multiple sclerosis, enrolled in a pregnancy study.

This clone was picked up a small number of times. The identical CDR3 is also encoded by other nucleotide sequences in the sample. V and J are TRBV18 and TRBJ1-1; 9 positions agree with TRBD1. V lost 6 bases and J lost 5; bases outside the gene matches: 1. This CDR3 has 12 amino acids. CDR1 and CDR2 from the germline V gene are KGHSH and LQKENI. DNA of the CDR3: TGTGCCAGCTCTGGACAGGGGACTGAAGCTTTCTTT. Its translation: CASSGQGTEAFF.

The chain couples TRBV5-1 to TRBJ2-1, with TRBD1 as a possible D gene (5 bases). The CDR3 loop spans 16 amino acids. Trimming took off 4 bases at V and 3 bases at J, with 17 bases between the two ends. Germline CDR1 reads SGHRS; CDR2 reads YFSETQ. DNA of the CDR3: TGCGCCAGCAGCCCCTGGCCCGGACAAAACTACAATGAGCAGTTCTTC. It specifies CASSPWPGQNYNEQFF.

This sequence joins TRBV4-3 and TRBJ1-2; D possibly corresponds to TRBD1 (5 bases). CDR1 and CDR2 from the germline V gene are LGHNA and YSLEER. CDR3 size: 16 residues. With 1 base removed from V and 6 bases from J, the gap between germline ends came to 18 bases. The CDR3 loop is CASSQAEGQFVDGYTF. The CDR3 region has the DNA TGCGCCAGCAGCCAAGCGGAGGGGCAGTTTGTTGATGGCTACACCTTC.

The chain employs TRBV2 and TRBJ1-4; D gene ambiguous. Trimming took 5 bases from V and 5 from J, leaving 12 bases between them. Germline loops: CDR1 SNHLY, CDR2 FYNNEI. The CDR3 contains 14 residues. CDR3 bases: TGTGCCAGCAGTTCTGGACGGGGAAATGAAAAACTGTTTTTT. It encodes CASSSGRGNEKLFF.

This clone was detected once. The chain joins TRBV10-2 to TRBJ1-1; 9 bases map to TRBD1. After removal of 6 bases from V and 5 bases from J, the junction contained 19 bases not matched to a gene. This CDR3 is 18 amino acids long. CDR1 and CDR2 from the germline V gene are WSHSY and SAAADI. Here the CDR3 reads CASRGIPGQGEAGTEAFF. The DNA of the CDR3 is TGCGCCAGCAGAGGGATTCCGGGACAGGGAGAGGCTGGTACTGAAGCTTTCTTT.

This clone was seen only a few times. The chain uses TRBV6-5 and TRBJ1-5; 8 nucleotides match TRBD1. This CDR3 is built from 13 residues. J lost 10 bases, V lost 6 bases, and 8 bases had no gene match. Germline assignment: CDR1 MNHEY and CDR2 SVGAGI. The DNA for the CDR3 is TGTGCCAGCAGGGGACAGGTCTTAGAACCCCAGCATTTT. This codes for CASRGQVLEPQHF.

The chain uses TRBV30 and TRBJ2-3, with a tentative D call TRBD1 (6 bases). V was trimmed by 4 bases and J by 3 bases, leaving 17 bases between them. Per the germline V gene, CDR1 is GTSNPN and CDR2 is SVGIG (reference sequence). The CDR3 totals 15 residues. CDR3 nucleotides: TGTGCCTGGACTGTGGGGGCCGTTGGGACAGATACGCAGTATTTT. This codes for CAWTVGAVGTDTQYF. Filled out from reference TRBV30 and TRBJ2-3, the complete variable domain reads SQTIHQWPATLVQPVGSPLSLECTVEGTSNPNLYWYRQAAGRGLQLLFYSVGIGQISSEVPQNLSASRPQDRQFILSSKKLLLSDSGFYLCAWTVGAVGTDTQYFGPGTRLTVL.

The V call is TRBV7-3, the J call TRBJ1-1; no clear D gene. The V end was cut by 5 bases, the J end by 0 bases, with 10 bases between. This CDR3 region has 14 residues. Germline loops: CDR1 SGHTA, CDR2 FQGTGA. Here the CDR3 DNA reads TGTGCCAGCAGCGCGACTGGTATGAACACTGAAGCTTTCTTT. Translating it yields CASSATGMNTEAFF.

The chain recombines TRBV28 with TRBJ1-1; maybe TRBD1 (5 bases). The CDR3 is 14 residues long. V lost 3 bases, J lost 8 bases, and 16 bases lay in between. CDR1 is MDHEN, CDR2 SYDVKM, per germline. CDR3 coding DNA: TGTGCCAGCAGTTTGGCAGACAGTCAGGTCGAAGCTTTCTTT. Protein sequence: CASSLADSQVEAFF.

This chain uses TRBV7-9 with TRBJ1-1, with TRBD1 matching 11 bases. This CDR3 comprises 15 residues. From germline, CDR1 is SEHNR and CDR2 FQNEAQ (reference sequence). V dropped 0 bases and J dropped 6; count of bases not matched to a gene: 3. CDR3 DNA sequence: TGTGCCAGCAGCTTAGCAGGGACAGGGGGAGCTGAAGCTTTCTTT. Protein product: CASSLAGTGGAEAFF.

V usage is TRBV10-2 and J usage is TRBJ2-1; 8 bases map to TRBD1. From germline, CDR1 is WSHSY and CDR2 SAAADI. Trimming at V came to 6 bases and at J to 8 bases, leaving 3 bases not matched to a gene. This CDR3 has 12 residues. In nucleotides, the CDR3 is TGCGCCAGCAGCGACAGGGGCTATGAGCAGTTCTTC. Protein: CASSDRGYEQFF.

This clone was found once. The rearrangement joins TRBV7-8 to TRBJ1-1, with 7 bases aligning to TRBD1. CDR1 and CDR2 from the germline V gene are SGHVS and FQNEAQ. J lost 0 bases, V lost 4 bases, and 5 bases had no gene match. The CDR3 sequence is 15 residues long. The CDR3 region has the DNA TGTGCCAGCAGCTCGAGACAGGGAATGAACACTGAAGCTTTCTTT. Its translation: CASSSRQGMNTEAFF.

The genes are TRBV10-3 and TRBJ1-6; no clear D gene. CDR1 is ENHRY and CDR2 is SYGVKD in the germline V gene. The CDR3 has 16 amino acids. The V end was cut by 6 bases, the J end by 6 bases, with 18 bases between. DNA of the CDR3: TGTGCCATCAGCGACCACTATAGGTTTGTTAATTCACCCCTCCACTTT. It translates to CAISDHYRFVNSPLHF.

The V gene is TRBV5-1, the J gene TRBJ2-2; weak D call: TRBD1 (6 bases). Trimming removed 0 bases from V and 5 bases from J, with 14 bases in between. The V gene's germline CDR1 is SGHRS and CDR2 YFSETQ. This CDR3 spans 16 amino acids. The CDR3 nucleotides read TGCGCCAGCAGCTTGGAGGGGGAGCTGGGGACCGGGGAGCTGTTTTTT. Its protein is CASSLEGELGTGELFF.

The chain couples TRBV7-6 to TRBJ2-1; 13 bases line up with TRBD2. V was pared by 5 bases and J by 6 bases, with 4 bases of the junction left unmatched. Germline V gene lookup returns CDR1 SGHVS and CDR2 FNYEAQ. The CDR3 contains 15 residues. The CDR3 reads CASSRTSGGINEQFF. The CDR3 DNA reads TGTGCCAGCAGCCGGACTAGCGGGGGTATCAATGAGCAGTTCTTC.

The rearrangement links TRBV7-9 to TRBJ2-1, with a weak D call TRBD2 (5 bases). Trimming left V 3 bases short and J 0 bases short, with 12 bases between. Germline CDR1 is SEHNR and CDR2 is FQNEAQ (reference sequence). The CDR3 consists of 16 residues. CDR3 coding DNA: TGTGCCAGCAGCTTGTTTAGCGTGAGCTCCTACAATGAGCAGTTCTTC. Amino acids: CASSLFSVSSYNEQFF.

A remark on this clone: Given the absence of the conserved phenylalanine or tryptophan at the CDR3 end, a read error is likely. It is unclear where the CDR3 begins or ends on the DNA, so no DNA is shown, and the CDR3 is as TCRdb lists it. The chain is built from TRBV6-6 and TRBJ1-1; whether TRBD1, the table's D call, matches the DNA was not checked. The CDR3 totals 13 residues, both ends included. Germline V gene lookup returns CDR1 MNHNY and CDR2 SVGAGI (reference sequence). CDR3 amino acids: CASSPMGTATEPI.

The chain is built from TRBV7-2 and TRBJ2-5; TRBD2 agrees at 8 bases. Germline CDR1 is SGHTA and CDR2 is FQGNSA. The CDR3 consists of 17 residues. V lost 5 bases, J lost 5 bases, and 16 bases stayed unmatched. The CDR3 sequence is CASSQKGDLAGHETQYF. The CDR3 nucleotides are TGTGCCAGCAGCCAGAAGGGGGACCTAGCGGGTCACGAGACCCAGTACTTC.

The genes are TRBV7-9 and TRBJ1-1, with D perhaps TRBD1 (5 bases). The V end lost 5 bases, the J end lost 1 base, and 14 bases lay between the germline ends. Germline V gene data show CDR1 as SEHNR and CDR2 as FQNEAQ (reference sequence). The CDR3 is made up of 15 amino acids. The CDR3 DNA reads as TGTGCCAGCAGCGGAACCAGGGCAGGGAACACTGAAGCTTTCTTT. Its translation is CASSGTRAGNTEAFF.